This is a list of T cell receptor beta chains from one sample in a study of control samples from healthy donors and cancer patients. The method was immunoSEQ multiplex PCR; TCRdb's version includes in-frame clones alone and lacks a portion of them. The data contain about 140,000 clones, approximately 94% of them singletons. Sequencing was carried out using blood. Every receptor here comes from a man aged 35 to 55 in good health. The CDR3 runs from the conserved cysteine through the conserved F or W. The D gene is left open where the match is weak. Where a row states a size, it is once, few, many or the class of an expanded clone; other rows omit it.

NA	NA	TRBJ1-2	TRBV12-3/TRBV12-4	CASSLDGLWGYTF	TGTGCCAGCAGTCTAGACGGCCTCTGGGGCTACACCTTC
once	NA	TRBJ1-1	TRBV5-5	CASSFFSGKNTEAFF	TGTGCCAGCAGCTTCTTCTCAGGAAAGAACACTGAAGCTTTCTTT
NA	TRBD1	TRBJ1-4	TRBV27	CASSSDRGREKLFF	TGTGCCAGCAGTTCAGACAGGGGGAGGGAAAAACTGTTTTTT
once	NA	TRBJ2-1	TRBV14	CASSSPLNEQFF	TGTGCCAGCAGCTCTCCACTGAATGAGCAGTTCTTC
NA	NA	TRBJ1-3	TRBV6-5	CASRDDGASGNTIYF	TGTGCCAGCAGGGACGACGGGGCCTCTGGAAACACCATATATTTT
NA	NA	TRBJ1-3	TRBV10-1	CASSESTSGNTIYF	TGCGCCAGCAGTGAGTCGACGAGTGGAAACACCATATATTTT
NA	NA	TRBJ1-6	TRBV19	CASSEGSFNSPLHF	TGTGCCAGTAGCGAGGGATCGTTTAATTCACCCCTCCACTTT
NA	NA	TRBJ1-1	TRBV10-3	CAISEPVLVGGINTEAFF	TGTGCCATCAGTGAACCGGTCCTAGTTGGGGGGATAAACACTGAAGCTTTCTTT
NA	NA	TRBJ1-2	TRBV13	CASSLGRLTANYGYTF	TGTGCCAGCAGCTTAGGGAGACTGACAGCTAACTATGGCTACACCTTC
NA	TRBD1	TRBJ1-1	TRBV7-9	CASRGQPNTEAFF	TGTGCCAGCAGGGGACAGCCGAACACTGAAGCTTTCTTT
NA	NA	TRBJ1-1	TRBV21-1	CASTRGDRLPRGTEAFF	TGTGCCAGCACCAGAGGGGACAGGCTCCCCCGGGGAACTGAAGCTTTCTTT
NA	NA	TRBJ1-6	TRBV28	CASLMGSALASSPLHF	TGTGCCAGTCTGATGGGCAGTGCCCTAGCGAGTTCACCCCTCCACTTT
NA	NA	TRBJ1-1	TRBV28	CASILQGGRGTEAFF	TGTGCCAGCATCTTACAGGGAGGCCGAGGCACTGAAGCTTTCTTT
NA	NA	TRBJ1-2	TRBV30	CAWSGESPSNYGYTF	TGTGCCTGGAGTGGAGAAAGCCCCTCTAACTATGGCTACACCTTC
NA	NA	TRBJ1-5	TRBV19	CASSIEGRNNQPQHF	TGTGCCAGTAGTATAGAGGGTCGAAACAATCAGCCCCAGCATTTT
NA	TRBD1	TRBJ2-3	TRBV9	CASDTGVRTDTQYF	TGTGCCAGTGATACAGGGGTGAGAACAGATACGCAGTATTTT
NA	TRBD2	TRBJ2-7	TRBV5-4	CASTRAGTYEQYF	TGTGCCAGCACTCGAGCGGGGACCTACGAGCAGTACTTC